This note documents a single T cell receptor beta chain sequence. Its antigen is unidentified. The TRB cDNA libraries were prepared by 5' RACE with UMI labels. TCRdb reprocessed the 5' RACE reads, with one entry per CDR3 protein and no DNA. Across some 66,000 distinct CDR3 sequences, the top ten clones capture about 1.5% of the sample. The entry originates in a study of CXCR3-negative and CXCR3-positive naive CD8 T cells. Study-wide results and caveats: Memory, not naive, CXCR3-negative and CXCR3-positive cells differed in TRBV-TRBJ usage.

This CDR3 region has 14 residues. Germline CDR1 is SGHRS and CDR2 is YFSETQ. This receptor was identified in a human donor in good health. Some clones in this sample may be carry-over from other donors' samples. Input material: naive CXCR3- CD8+ T cells from blood. Subset indicated: CD45RO-CCR7+CD27+CD95- naive CD8+ T cells lacking CXCR3 (TNR3-). The rearrangement uses TRBV5-1 and TRBJ2-2. The CDR3 spells CASSLGTTTGELFF.